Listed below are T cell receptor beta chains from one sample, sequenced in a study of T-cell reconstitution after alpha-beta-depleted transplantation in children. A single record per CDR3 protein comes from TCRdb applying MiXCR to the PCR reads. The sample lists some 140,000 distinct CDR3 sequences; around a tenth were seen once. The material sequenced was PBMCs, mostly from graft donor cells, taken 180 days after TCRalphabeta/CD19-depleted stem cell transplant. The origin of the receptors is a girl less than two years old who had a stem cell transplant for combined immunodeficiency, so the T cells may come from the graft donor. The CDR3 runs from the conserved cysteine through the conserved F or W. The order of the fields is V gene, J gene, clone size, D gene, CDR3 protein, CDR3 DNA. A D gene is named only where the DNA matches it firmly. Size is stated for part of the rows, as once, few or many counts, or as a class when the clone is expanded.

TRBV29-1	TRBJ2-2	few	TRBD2	CSGGSLAGLETGELFF	TGCAGCGGGGGGTCACTAGCGGGCTTAGAAACCGGGGAGCTGTTTTTT
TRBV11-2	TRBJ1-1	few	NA	CASSARRSAEAFF	TGTGCCAGCAGCGCTCGGAGAAGCGCTGAAGCTTTCTTT
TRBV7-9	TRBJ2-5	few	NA	CASNAKPHEETQYF	TGTGCCAGCAACGCCAAGCCCCACGAAGAGACCCAGTACTTC
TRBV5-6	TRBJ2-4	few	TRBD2	CASSLTRELNIQYF	TGTGCCAGCAGCTTGACGCGGGAGTTGAACATTCAGTACTTC
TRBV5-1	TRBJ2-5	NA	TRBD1	CASSLEHRGQETQYF	TGCGCCAGCAGCTTGGAACACAGGGGTCAAGAGACCCAGTACTTC
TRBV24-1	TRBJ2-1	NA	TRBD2	CATSDHPLAGVANEQFF	TGTGCCACCAGTGATCACCCGCTAGCGGGAGTAGCAAATGAGCAGTTCTTC
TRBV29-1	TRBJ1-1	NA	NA	CSVLPHPNTEAFF	TGCAGCGTCCTTCCTCACCCGAACACTGAAGCTTTCTTT
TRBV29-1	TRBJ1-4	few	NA	CSVERGGTEKLFF	TGCAGCGTTGAGCGGGGAGGGACTGAAAAACTGTTTTTT
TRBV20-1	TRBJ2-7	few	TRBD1	CSARGQADYEQYF	TGCAGTGCTAGGGGACAGGCCGACTACGAGCAGTACTTC
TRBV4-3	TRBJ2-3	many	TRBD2	CASGLNGGAGADTQYF	TGCGCCAGCGGGCTAAACGGGGGGGCCGGTGCAGATACGCAGTATTTT
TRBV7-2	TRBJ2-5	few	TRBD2	CASSFVGGAETQYF	TGTGCCAGCAGCTTTGTCGGGGGGGCAGAGACCCAGTACTTC
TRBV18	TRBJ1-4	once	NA	CASSPRPPSTEKLFF	TGTGCCAGCTCACCCCGACCGCCTTCAACGGAAAAACTGTTTTTT
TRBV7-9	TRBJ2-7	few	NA	CASSLLPDSYEQYF	TGTGCCAGCAGCTTACTCCCGGACAGCTACGAGCAGTACTTC
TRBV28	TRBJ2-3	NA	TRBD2	CASSLAGGLGDTQYF	TGTGCCAGCAGTTTAGCGGGGGGACTCGGAGATACGCAGTATTTT
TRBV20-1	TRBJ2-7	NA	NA	CSGALLYEQYF	TGCAGTGGTGCCCTTCTCTACGAGCAGTACTTC
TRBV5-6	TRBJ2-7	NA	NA	CASSLANLIYGEQYF	TGTGCCAGCAGCTTGGCAAATCTCATATACGGCGAGCAGTACTTC
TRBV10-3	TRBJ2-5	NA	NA	CAISGSQYQETQYF	TGTGCCATCAGTGGGTCCCAGTACCAAGAGACCCAGTACTTC
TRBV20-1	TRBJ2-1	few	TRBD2	CSARDYLGSSGRHYNEQFF	TGCAGTGCTAGAGATTATCTAGGGTCTAGCGGGAGACACTACAATGAGCAGTTCTTC
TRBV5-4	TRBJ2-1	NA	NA	CASSPGTSAYNEQFF	TGTGCCAGCAGCCCCGGGACTTCCGCCTACAATGAGCAGTTCTTC
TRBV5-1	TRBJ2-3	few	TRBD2	CASSGIAGGLYTQYF	TGCGCCAGCAGCGGGATAGCGGGGGGGCTTTATACGCAGTATTTT
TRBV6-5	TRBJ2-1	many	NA	CASSWGSFNEQFF	TGTGCCAGCAGTTGGGGCAGTTTCAATGAGCAGTTCTTC
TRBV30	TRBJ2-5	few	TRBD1	CAWSAGTGWATQYF	TGTGCCTGGAGTGCTGGGACAGGGTGGGCGACCCAGTACTTC
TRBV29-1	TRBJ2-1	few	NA	CSVDRGVYNEQFF	TGCAGCGTTGACAGGGGAGTGTACAATGAGCAGTTCTTC
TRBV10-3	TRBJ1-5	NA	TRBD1	CAISPDRAGGQPQHF	TGTGCCATCAGTCCGGACAGGGCCGGCGGTCAGCCCCAGCATTTT
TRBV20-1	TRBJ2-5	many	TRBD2	CSALAPGGETQYF	TGCAGTGCTCTAGCTCCCGGGGGGGAGACCCAGTACTTC
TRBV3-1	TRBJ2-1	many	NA	CASSQWRAPLGNEQFF	TGTGCCAGCAGCCAATGGCGGGCTCCCCTTGGGAATGAGCAGTTCTTC
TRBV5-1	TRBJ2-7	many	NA	CASSLAAGTYEQYF	TGCGCCAGCAGCTTGGCCGCAGGGACCTACGAGCAGTACTTC
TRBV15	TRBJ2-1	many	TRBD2	CATSRGLAGPDEQFF	TGTGCCACCAGCAGAGGGCTAGCGGGACCGGATGAGCAGTTCTTC
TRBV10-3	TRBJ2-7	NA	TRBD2	CAIREGLAGGHEQYF	TGTGCCATCAGGGAGGGACTAGCGGGAGGACACGAGCAGTACTTC
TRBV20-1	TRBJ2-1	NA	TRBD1	CSASSGTGWNEQFF	TGCAGTGCTAGCTCCGGGACAGGGTGGAATGAGCAGTTCTTC
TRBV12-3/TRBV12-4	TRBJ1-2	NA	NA	CASSLVPGGGSYGYTF	TGTGCCAGCAGTTTAGTCCCTGGTGGAGGGAGCTATGGCTACACCTTC
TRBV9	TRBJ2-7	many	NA	CASSYRGGEQYF	TGTGCCAGCAGCTACAGGGGAGGCGAGCAGTACTTC
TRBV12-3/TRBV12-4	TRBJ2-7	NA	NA	CASGRGDKYRIVRYF	TGTGCCAGCGGTCGAGGGGACAAGTATCGGATTGTGCGGTACTTC
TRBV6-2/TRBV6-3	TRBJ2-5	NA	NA	CASEGGRRETQYF	TGTGCCAGTGAGGGAGGCAGGAGAGAGACCCAGTACTTC
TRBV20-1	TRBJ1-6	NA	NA	CSASPPGGYDSPLHF	TGCAGTGCTAGCCCGCCTGGGGGTTACGATTCACCCCTCCACTTT
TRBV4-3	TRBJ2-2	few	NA	CASSQGGYTGELFF	TGCGCCAGCAGCCAAGGAGGGTACACCGGGGAGCTGTTTTTT
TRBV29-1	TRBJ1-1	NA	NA	CSVEEGGLRAFF	TGCAGCGTTGAAGAGGGGGGTCTGAGGGCTTTCTTT
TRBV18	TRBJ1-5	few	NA	CASSSRLGGEPQHF	TGTGCCAGCTCATCCCGACTCGGGGGGGAGCCCCAGCATTTT
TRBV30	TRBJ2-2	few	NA	CAWSGDFFTLNTGELFF	TGTGCCTGGAGTGGGGATTTTTTTACATTGAACACCGGGGAGCTGTTTTTT
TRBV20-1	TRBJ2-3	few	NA	CSARDPMGPTDTQYF	TGCAGTGCTAGAGACCCCATGGGCCCTACAGATACGCAGTATTTT
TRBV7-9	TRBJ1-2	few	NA	CASSLNLIGGYTF	TGTGCCAGCAGCTTAAATTTGATTGGAGGCTACACCTTC
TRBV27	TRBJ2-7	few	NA	CASRLGNRVNEQYF	TGTGCCAGCAGGTTGGGGAACAGGGTAAACGAGCAGTACTTC
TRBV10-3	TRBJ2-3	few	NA	CAIRAGGDTDTQYF	TGTGCCATCAGAGCAGGGGGGGACACAGATACGCAGTATTTT
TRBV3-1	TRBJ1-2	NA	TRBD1	CASSQVAGQGYTF	TGTGCCAGCAGCCAAGTCGCGGGACAGGGCTACACCTTC
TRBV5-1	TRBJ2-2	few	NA	CASSFRGPGPSTGELFF	TGCGCCAGCAGCTTCCGTGGACCGGGACCGAGCACCGGGGAGCTGTTTTTT
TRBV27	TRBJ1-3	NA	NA	CASSLSMGGNTIYF	TGTGCCAGCAGTTTATCGATGGGCGGAAACACCATATATTTT
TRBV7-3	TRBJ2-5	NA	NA	CASSLGGQLGETQYF	TGTGCCAGCAGCTTAGGTGGACAACTCGGGGAGACCCAGTACTTC
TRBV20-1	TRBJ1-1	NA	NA	CSALSLNTEAFF	TGCAGTGCATTAAGTCTGAACACTGAAGCTTTCTTT
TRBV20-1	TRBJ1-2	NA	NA	CSARDPRGNYGYTF	TGCAGTGCTAGAGATCCCCGGGGGAACTATGGCTACACCTTC